These 30 T cell receptor beta chains were sequenced from one sample in a study of response to subunit inactivated influenza vaccine. TCRdb reprocessed the RT-PCR reads with MiXCR, giving one entry per CDR3 protein. The sample includes under 750,000 distinct CDR3 sequences, over 9.5% seen only once; the top ten take 9.5% to 13%. This specimen consisted of PBMCs from blood, obtained on the day of vaccination. Source of these receptors: a man over 45 who received an inactivated influenza vaccine.

This clonotype appeared a few times. This chain links TRBV5-1 with TRBJ2-3; TRBD1 aligns across 7 bases. Germline assignment: CDR1 SGHRS and CDR2 YFSETQ. The CDR3 is 13 amino acids. With 4 bases clipped from V and 5 bases from J, the junction kept 4 bases outside the gene matches. The CDR3 here is CASSDRDGDTQYF. The DNA of the CDR3 is TGCGCCAGCAGCGACAGGGACGGAGATACGCAGTATTTT.

This chain connects TRBV3-1 to TRBJ2-1; D unresolved. Deletions cut 1 base from V and 5 bases from J, with 12 bases between. The length of the CDR3 is 15 residues. CDR1 is LGHDT and CDR2 is YNNKEL in the germline V gene (reference sequence). The CDR3 here is CASSQAYHRNNEQFF. CDR3 DNA: TGTGCCAGCAGCCAAGCGTATCACAGAAACAATGAGCAGTTCTTC.

This clonotype has a handful of counts. V usage is TRBV6-6 and J usage is TRBJ2-7; 9 nucleotides match TRBD1. Looked up from germline, CDR1 is MNHNY and CDR2 is SVGAGI (reference sequence). The CDR3 covers 12 residues. With 6 bases clipped from V and 7 bases from J, the junction kept 4 bases outside the gene matches. CDR3 residues: CASRGTGTEQYF. DNA of the CDR3: TGTGCCAGCAGGGGGACAGGGACTGAGCAGTACTTC.

This clonotype was seen at least ten times. The J gene is TRBJ2-1, the V gene TRBV29-1; 9 bases agree with TRBD1. Germline V gene lookup returns CDR1 SQVTM and CDR2 ANQGSEA. This CDR3 is built from 14 residues. The ends lost 8 bases at V and 8 bases at J; junction bases unmatched: 13. This CDR3 is CSIIDRGSSYEQFF. In DNA, the CDR3 is TGCAGCATAATAGACAGGGGGTCGAGCTATGAGCAGTTCTTC.

This clonotype turned up a few times. CDR3 residues: CSVEPKAKGEQYF. CDR3 nucleotide sequence: TGCAGCGTTGAGCCCAAGGCCAAGGGGGAGCAGTACTTC. The chain couples TRBV29-1 to TRBJ2-7; perhaps TRBD1 as D (5 bases). Trimming removed 3 bases from V and 7 bases from J, with 16 bases in between. The CDR3 length is 13 residues. The germline V gene has CDR1 SQVTM and CDR2 ANQGSEA.

At least ten counts were recorded for this clonotype. The CDR3 DNA is TGTGCCAGTGAGAGAGACAGGAGGAACACCGGGGAGCTGTTTTTT. Its protein product is CASERDRRNTGELFF. The chain combines TRBV6-2 or TRBV6-3 with TRBJ2-2; TRBD1 might be the D (6 bases). The V and J ends lost 9 bases and 1 base respectively, with 15 bases between them. Germline CDR1 MNHEY, CDR2 SVGEGT. CDR3 size: 15 residues.

CDR3 amino acids: CASSLGPSQETQYF. The CDR3, as DNA: TGTGCCAGCAGCTTAGGCCCCAGCCAAGAGACCCAGTACTTC. The chain joins TRBV7-6 to TRBJ2-5; D is ambiguous. Germline V gives CDR1 SGHVS, CDR2 FNYEAQ. The CDR3 sequence is 14 residues long. The ends were cut back, 1 base at V and 1 base at J, with 7 bases in the middle.

This clonotype has more than one count but fewer than ten. The chain employs TRBV12-3 or TRBV12-4 and TRBJ1-1; TRBD1 matches 7 bases. Losses at the gene ends were 6 bases for V and 11 bases for J; bases not matched to a gene: 9. The CDR3 has 12 residues. The CDR3 spells CASSQTQGEAFF. CDR3 DNA sequence: TGTGCCAGCAGCCAAACTCAGGGGGAGGCTTTCTTT.

This clonotype has more than one count but fewer than ten. The chain recombines TRBV20-1 with TRBJ2-1; 11 bases align to TRBD2. CDR1 DFQATT and CDR2 SNEGSKA come from the germline V gene (reference sequence). Trimming cost V 2 bases and J 7 bases; bases outside gene matches: 4. The CDR3 runs to 14 residues. The CDR3 bases are TGCAGTGCTAGATCACTAGCGGGGGCTAATGAGCAGTTCTTC. Encoded protein: CSARSLAGANEQFF.

This clonotype was counted only a few times. The J gene is TRBJ2-4, the V gene TRBV6-2 or TRBV6-3; TRBD2 matches 11 bases. V trimming: 6 bases; J trimming: 9 bases; junction bases outside the gene matches: 7. CDR3 length: 14 residues. The germline V gene encodes CDR1 MNHEY and CDR2 SVGEGT. For the CDR3, the DNA is TGTGCCAGCAGGGTTGGGACTAGCGGACTCATTCAGTACTTC. The encoded protein is CASRVGTSGLIQYF.

V usage is TRBV6-5 and J usage is TRBJ1-5; D is perhaps TRBD1 (6 bases). The V and J ends lost 0 bases and 6 bases respectively, with 12 bases between them. The CDR3 runs to 15 residues. Germline values: CDR1 MNHEY, CDR2 SVGAGI. The CDR3 reads CASSYSRGAGQPQHF. Written as DNA, the CDR3 is TGTGCCAGCAGTTACTCAAGGGGGGCTGGTCAGCCCCAGCATTTT.

This clonotype was detected ten times or more. V gene TRBV12-3 or TRBV12-4 combines with J gene TRBJ2-2, with D unclear. The CDR3 loop spans 13 amino acids. Trimming left V 2 bases short and J 4 bases short, with 5 bases between. CDR3 sequence (DNA): TGTGCCAGCAGTTTAATGGGCACCGGGGAGCTGTTTTTT. Its protein is CASSLMGTGELFF.

Only a few counts were recorded for this clonotype. The rearrangement links TRBV28 to TRBJ2-1; possible D gene TRBD1, 6 bases. The CDR3 loop spans 13 amino acids. The germline V gene encodes CDR1 MDHEN and CDR2 SYDVKM. The V end was cut by 11 bases, the J end by 1 base, with 12 bases between. The CDR3 spells CAGSTGSYNEQFF. As DNA, the CDR3 is TGTGCCGGGTCGACAGGATCCTACAATGAGCAGTTCTTC.

This clonotype was seen only a few times. The chain combines TRBV29-1 with TRBJ2-3; TRBD2 matches 8 bases. V was pared by 5 bases and J by 0 bases, with 7 bases of the junction left unmatched. The CDR3 is 15 residues long. Germline CDR1 SQVTM, CDR2 ANQGSEA. CDR3 loop: CSVQQAGVSTDTQYF. The CDR3 DNA is TGCAGCGTTCAGCAAGCGGGAGTGAGCACAGATACGCAGTATTTT.

The J gene is TRBJ1-5, the V gene TRBV3-1; D ambiguous. CDR3 length: 15 residues. V lost 3 bases and J lost 0, with 9 bases in between. Germline V gene data show CDR1 as LGHDT and CDR2 as YNNKEL (reference sequence). DNA of the CDR3: TGTGCCAGCAGCCACGGATTTAATAGCAATCAGCCCCAGCATTTT. This translates into CASSHGFNSNQPQHF. Together with reference TRBV3-1 and TRBJ1-5, the CDR3 gives the full variable domain: DTAVSQTPKYLVTQMGNDKSIKCEQNLGHDTMYWYKQDSKKFLKIMFSYNNKELIINETVPNRFSPKSPDKAHLNLHINSLELGDSAVYFCASSHGFNSNQPQHFGDGTRLSIL.

The table lists this clonotype with many counts. The CDR3 coding sequence is TGTGCCAGCAGTTTATTTTCGGGACAGGGGGTCTACGAGCAGTACTTC. Protein: CASSLFSGQGVYEQYF. This rearrangement joins TRBV27 to TRBJ2-7; 11 nucleotides agree with TRBD1. The germline CDR1 and CDR2 sequences are MNHEY and SMNVEV (reference sequence). After removal of 1 base from V and 3 bases from J, the junction contained 5 bases not matched to a gene. The CDR3 consists of 16 residues.

This sequence joins TRBV5-1 and TRBJ2-7; possibly TRBD1 for D (6 bases). V was cut by 3 bases and J by 6 bases, with 22 bases left in between. The CDR3 has 16 amino acids. CDR1 is SGHRS, CDR2 YFSETQ, per germline. DNA of the CDR3: TGCGCCAGCAGCTACCACGGTGGAACAGGGTTGGGCGAGCAGTACTTC. As protein: CASSYHGGTGLGEQYF.

This clonotype was seen only a few times. The chain couples TRBV7-2 to TRBJ2-3; D uncertain. Per the germline V gene, CDR1 is SGHTA and CDR2 is FQGNSA. The CDR3 sequence is 16 residues long. V shed 5 bases and J shed 0 bases, with 15 bases lying between them. Written as DNA, the CDR3 is TGTGCCAGCAGCCCCCGCAGAGGCTTAAGCACAGATACGCAGTATTTT. As protein: CASSPRRGLSTDTQYF.

The chain joins TRBV28 to TRBJ2-7; D is ambiguous. The germline V gene has CDR1 MDHEN and CDR2 SYDVKM. The CDR3 covers 12 residues. Trimming took 6 bases from V and 7 from J, leaving 13 bases between them. CDR3 DNA: TGTGCCAGCAGGGTAGGGTCTCGGGAGCAGTACTTC. It is translated as CASRVGSREQYF.

This chain links TRBV7-3 with TRBJ2-5; TRBD2 might be the D (6 bases). The CDR3 consists of 12 residues. Between the trimmed V and J ends, which lost 4 bases and 9 bases, there was a span of 12 bases. Looked up from germline, CDR1 is SGHTA and CDR2 is FQGTGA. The chain's CDR3 is CASSWGTSPQYF. In DNA, the CDR3 is TGTGCCAGCAGCTGGGGAACTAGCCCCCAGTACTTC.

The CDR3 loop is CASSPRAYGEQYF. CDR3 nucleotide sequence: TGTGCCAGCAGCCCGCGGGCCTACGGCGAGCAGTACTTC. The chain carries TRBV7-2 and TRBJ2-7; possible D gene TRBD2, 5 bases. The V end was cut by 5 bases, the J end by 6 bases, with 14 bases between. The CDR3 consists of 13 residues. The germline CDR1 and CDR2 sequences are SGHTA and FQGNSA.

The V gene is TRBV20-1, the J gene TRBJ2-7; D is ambiguous. The CDR3 sequence is 14 residues long. The germline gives CDR1 DFQATT, CDR2 SNEGSKA (reference sequence). Trimming shortened V by 6 bases and J by 0 bases, and 15 bases separated the two germline ends. Here the CDR3 DNA reads TGCAGTGCAGCCTTTATTGGTCGCTCCTACGAGCAGTACTTC. Its protein product is CSAAFIGRSYEQYF.

There are a few counts of this clonotype. V and J are TRBV5-1 and TRBJ2-2; a possible D gene is TRBD1 (6 bases). V was clipped by 6 bases and J by 2 bases, with 14 bases between them. The CDR3 length is 15 residues. Per the germline V gene, CDR1 is SGHRS and CDR2 is YFSETQ. CDR3 DNA: TGCGCCAGCACCGAGACAGGTTTCAACACCGGGGAGCTGTTTTTT. This gives the protein CASTETGFNTGELFF.

DNA of the CDR3: TGTGCCAGCAGCTCCTACGGAACAGGAGGAACCGGGGAGCTGTTTTTT. Translation gives CASSSYGTGGTGELFF. V is TRBV7-2 and J is TRBJ2-2; D assignment may be TRBD1 or TRBD2 (5 bases each). The V gene lost 4 bases and the J gene lost 5 bases, with 17 bases spanning the gap. Germline CDR1 and CDR2: SGHTA and FQGNSA. The CDR3 contains 16 residues. Supplemented by reference TRBV7-2 and TRBJ2-2, the full variable domain reads GAGVSQSPSNKVTEKGKDVELRCDPISGHTALYWYRQSLGQGLEFLIYFQGNSAPDKSGLPSDRFSAERTGGSVSTLTIQRTQQEDSAVYLCASSSYGTGGTGELFFGEGSRLTVL.

The rearrangement joins TRBV7-9 to TRBJ2-1; tentative D call: TRBD1 (6 bases). CDR1 and CDR2 from the germline V gene are SEHNR and FQNEAQ (reference sequence). Trimming took 5 bases from V and 3 from J, leaving 17 bases between them. CDR3 length equals 16 residues. In DNA, the CDR3 is TGTGCCAGCAGCGCTACTCGCTTGGACAGCTACAATGAGCAGTTCTTC. Encoded protein: CASSATRLDSYNEQFF.

V is TRBV4-2 and J is TRBJ2-1, with 7 nucleotides matching TRBD1. The CDR3 length is 16 residues. The germline V gene has CDR1 LGHNA and CDR2 YNFKEQ. V lost 0 bases and J lost 2; bases outside the gene matches: 4. CDR3 sequence: CASSQDKGTAYNEQFF. In nucleotides, the CDR3 is TGTGCCAGCAGCCAAGATAAGGGGACAGCCTACAATGAGCAGTTCTTC.

As for this clonotype: Compared with germline, one end of the junction differs, possibly owing to a read error. V is TRBV5-1 and J is TRBJ2-3; the D gene is possibly TRBD1 (5 bases). Germline V CDR1 and CDR2: SGHRS, YFSETQ. The length of the CDR3 is 15 residues. As DNA, the CDR3 is TGTGCCAGCAGCCTTCAGGGTGGAGGCACAGATACGCAGTATTTT. It is translated as CASSLQGGGTDTQYF.

There are a few counts of this clonotype. At one of its ends the junction is not consistent with the germline gene, which may arise from a read error. The genes are TRBV7-3 and TRBJ1-1, with 7 bases fitting TRBD1. Germline CDR1 is SGHTA and CDR2 is FQGTGA. This CDR3 contains 13 residues. The chain's CDR3 is CASSLTRDSEAFF. The CDR3 DNA is TGTGCCAGCAGCCTAACCCGGGACAGTGAAGCTTTCTTT.

This clonotype has more than one count but fewer than ten. The V gene is TRBV7-2, the J gene TRBJ2-7; D may be TRBD2 (5 bases). With 1 base removed from V and 5 bases from J, the gap between germline ends came to 15 bases. Germline V lookup: CDR1 SGHTA, CDR2 FQGNSA. This CDR3 is built from 15 residues. The CDR3, as DNA: TGTGCCAGCAGCTTAGTTGGCTTAGCGAGACACGAGCAGTACTTC. It translates to CASSLVGLARHEQYF.

This clonotype was found a few times. V and J are TRBV5-1 and TRBJ2-7; 7 positions agree with TRBD1. This CDR3 comprises 15 residues. Germline V gives CDR1 SGHRS, CDR2 YFSETQ. V lost 2 bases, J lost 1 base, and 6 bases stayed unmatched. For the CDR3, the DNA is TGCGCCAGCAGCTTAAACCGGGACAGTTCCTACGAGCAGTACTTC. It specifies CASSLNRDSSYEQYF.